This T cell receptor beta chain came from a study of response to subunit inactivated influenza vaccine. Each CDR3 protein gets one entry after TCRdb re-called the RT-PCR reads with MiXCR. The data show over 650,000 distinct CDR3 sequences, less than 20% seen once. Germline CDR1 reads DFQATT; CDR2 reads SNEGSKA (reference sequence). The CDR3 sequence is 15 residues long. V was clipped by 0 bases and J by 0 bases; unmatched bases: 5. General study points: A suggestion made by the authors is that each seasonal influenza vaccination recruits few new T cells.

As regards this clonotype: Its matching antigen is unknown.

The chain is built from TRBV20-1 and TRBJ2-7; the match to TRBD2 covers 7 bases. This clonotype was sampled from a man in his forties or fifties who received an inactivated influenza vaccine. The material was PBMCs from blood, obtained 5 days after vaccination. The CDR3 sequence: CSARESGTISYEQYF. The CDR3 DNA sequence: TGCAGTGCTAGAGAATCCGGGACTATCTCCTACGAGCAGTACTTC.